Listed here are 30 T cell receptor beta chains from one sample, sequenced in a study of response to subunit inactivated influenza vaccine. TCRdb recomputed calls from the RT-PCR reads with MiXCR, one row per CDR3 protein. The sample contains 590,000 or so distinct CDR3 sequences, 14% of which appear only once. The material sequenced was PBMCs from blood, taken approximately 15 days before vaccination. Receptor source: a man aged 50 to 59 who received an inactivated influenza vaccine.

About this clonotype itself: One junction end disagrees with the germline gene, perhaps due to a read error. This chain uses TRBV28 with TRBJ1-1; perhaps TRBD1 as D (5 bases). There are 16 residues in the CDR3. CDR1 and CDR2 (germline): MDHEN, SYDVKM. CDR3 sequence (DNA): TGTGCCAGCAGTTTAGGGGGGTGGGCTTTTGTCACTGAAGCTATCTTT. Translation gives CASSLGGWAFVTEAIF.

The table lists this clonotype with a few counts. The CDR3 coding sequence is TGTGCCAGCAGCTCACGAGGGGGGGCAGATACGCAGTATTTT. This translates into CASSSRGGADTQYF. This chain connects TRBV7-9 to TRBJ2-3, with D possibly being TRBD2 (7 bases). Germline V gene sequence: CDR1 SEHNR, CDR2 FQNEAQ (reference sequence). This CDR3 spans 14 amino acids. Trimming pared 4 bases from V and 4 bases from J, leaving 12 bases between.

The CDR3 protein is CASSYTQGSGELFF. The CDR3, as DNA: TGTGCCAGCAGTTACACACAGGGGTCCGGGGAGCTGTTTTTT. V usage is TRBV6-5 and J usage is TRBJ2-2; 7 bases line up with TRBD1. The CDR3 is 14 amino acids. Unmatched junction bases numbered 3, after V lost 2 bases and J lost 6 bases. Looked up from germline, CDR1 is MNHEY and CDR2 is SVGAGI.

The sample holds a few counts of this clonotype. The CDR3 loop reads CASSVASGGTDTQYF. CDR3 coding DNA: TGTGCCAGCAGCGTAGCTTCAGGGGGGACAGATACGCAGTATTTT. This chain joins TRBV9 and TRBJ2-3; perhaps TRBD1 as D (7 bases). Germline V gene lookup returns CDR1 SGDLS and CDR2 YYNGEE. V lost 0 bases to trimming and J lost 3 bases, with 11 bases between them. This CDR3 contains 15 residues.

The rearrangement links TRBV25-1 to TRBJ2-2; D is unclear. Trimming pared 1 base from V and 4 bases from J, leaving 13 bases between. Per the germline V gene, CDR1 is MGHDK and CDR2 is SYGVNS. The CDR3 consists of 16 residues. The CDR3 DNA reads TGTGCCAGCAGTGAATCTGAGGATTCGAGCACCGGGGAGCTGTTTTTT. Encoded protein: CASSESEDSSTGELFF. Full variable domain (rest looked up from reference TRBV25-1 and TRBJ2-2): EADIYQTPRYLVIGTGKKITLECSQTMGHDKMYWYQQDPGMELHLIHYSYGVNSTEKGDLSSESTVSRIRTEHFPLTLESARPSHTSQYLCASSESEDSSTGELFFGEGSRLTVL.

This clonotype has just a few counts. The rearrangement joins TRBV10-3 to TRBJ2-5; 7 bases match TRBD2. Germline V CDR1 and CDR2: ENHRY, SYGVKD. V gave up 3 bases and J gave up 3 bases; unmatched junction bases: 4. The CDR3 is 14 residues long. CDR3 loop: CAISDGGTEETQYF. The CDR3 bases are TGTGCCATCAGTGACGGGGGGACGGAAGAGACCCAGTACTTC.

The V and J genes are TRBV27 and TRBJ2-1, with 8 bases identical to TRBD1. Germline loops: CDR1 MNHEY, CDR2 SMNVEV (reference sequence). V lost 2 bases, J lost 2 bases, and 2 bases stayed unmatched. The CDR3 spans 15 residues. The CDR3 loop reads CASSLTQGAYNEQFF. DNA for the CDR3: TGTGCCAGCAGTTTAACACAGGGGGCCTACAATGAGCAGTTCTTC.

The chain employs TRBV28 and TRBJ2-6; D is possibly TRBD1 (6 bases). In germline, CDR1 is MDHEN, CDR2 SYDVKM. The CDR3 consists of 18 residues. Deletions cut 6 bases from V and 0 bases from J, with 18 bases between. In DNA, the CDR3 is TGTGCCAGCAGAACCGGGACATCGAGCATCTCTGGGGCCAACGTCCTGACTTTC. This encodes CASRTGTSSISGANVLTF. The full variable domain, in which reference TRBV28 and TRBJ2-6 provide the parts outside the CDR3, is DVKVTQSSRYLVKRTGEKVFLECVQDMDHENMFWYRQDPGLGLRLIYFSYDVKMKEKGDIPEGYSVSREKKERFSLILESASTNQTSMYLCASRTGTSSISGANVLTFGAGSRLTVL.

This clonotype has just a few counts. CDR3: CASSLARQGYYNEQFF. The CDR3 DNA follows: TGCGCCAGCAGCTTGGCCAGACAGGGGTACTACAATGAGCAGTTCTTC. J is TRBJ2-1 and V is TRBV5-1, with 8 nucleotides matching TRBD1. The CDR3 spans 16 residues. V was clipped by 0 bases and J by 3 bases; unmatched bases: 5. Germline V gene data show CDR1 as SGHRS and CDR2 as YFSETQ.

This clonotype has just a few counts. A read error may produce the germline difference seen at one junction end. The chain couples TRBV7-9 to TRBJ2-3, with D perhaps matching TRBD1 or TRBD2 (7 bases each). This CDR3 region has 16 residues. The V gene's germline CDR1 is SEHNR and CDR2 FQNEAQ (reference sequence). CDR3 protein: CSSSYRGGQSTDTQYF. CDR3 coding DNA: TGTTCCAGCAGCTACAGGGGAGGGCAAAGCACAGATACGCAGTATTTT. Complete variable domain (other parts from reference TRBV7-9 and TRBJ2-3): DTGVSQNPRHKITKRGQNVTFRCDPISEHNRLYWYRQTLGQGPEFLTYFQNEAQLEKSRLLSDRFSAERPKGSFSTLEIQRTEQGDSAMYLCSSSYRGGQSTDTQYFGPGTRLTVL.

J is TRBJ2-3 and V is TRBV27; D possibly matches TRBD1 or TRBD2 (8 bases each). Germline CDR1 is MNHEY and CDR2 is SMNVEV (reference sequence). V shed 2 bases and J shed 5 bases, with 29 bases lying between them. The CDR3 is 20 amino acids. The DNA for the CDR3 is TGTGCCAGCAGTTTACGGCAGGGGGCGCGGGAGCGGGAGTTTCTAGATACGCAGTATTTT. It translates to CASSLRQGAREREFLDTQYF.

V usage is TRBV2 and J usage is TRBJ2-1; 8 positions agree with TRBD2. Per germline, CDR1 SNHLY and CDR2 FYNNEI. Trimming took 3 bases from V and 5 from J; bases not matched to a gene: 6. The CDR3 totals 15 residues. CDR3 sequence reads: CASSDVIAGNNEQFF. CDR3 sequence (DNA): TGTGCCAGCAGTGATGTAATAGCGGGGAACAATGAGCAGTTCTTC.

The DNA for the CDR3 is TGCAGTGCTGGAAGATTGACAGGGGCCCATGAAGCTTTCTTT. As protein: CSAGRLTGAHEAFF. This chain links TRBV20-1 with TRBJ1-1; 8 bases fit TRBD1. Germline values: CDR1 DFQATT, CDR2 SNEGSKA (reference sequence). This CDR3 region has 14 residues. V shed 5 bases and J 7 bases; nucleotides not matched to a gene: 12.

This clonotype was detected many times. The chain has TRBV12-3 or TRBV12-4 and TRBJ1-1, with a tentative D call TRBD1 (5 bases). The CDR3 covers 13 residues. V was pared by 3 bases and J by 7 bases, with 12 bases between. CDR3 in amino acids: CASSFELGREAFF. As DNA, the CDR3 is TGTGCCAGCAGTTTCGAGCTGGGACGTGAAGCTTTCTTT.

There are a few counts of this clonotype. V is TRBV12-3 or TRBV12-4 and J is TRBJ1-1; 7 bases are a match to TRBD1. The length of the CDR3 is 16 residues. Unmatched junction bases numbered 11, after V lost 5 bases and J lost 2 bases. CDR3 protein: CASSEGPTGNNTEAFF. The CDR3 DNA reads TGTGCCAGCAGTGAGGGCCCGACAGGGAATAACACTGAAGCTTTCTTT.

This rearrangement joins TRBV7-8 to TRBJ2-7; a possible D gene is TRBD2 (6 bases). V dropped 2 bases and J dropped 2 bases, with 13 bases sitting between them. This CDR3 has 15 residues. Germline V gives CDR1 SGHVS, CDR2 FQNEAQ. The CDR3: CASSLPRRAPYEQYF. The CDR3 DNA reads TGTGCCAGCAGCTTACCCAGGAGGGCCCCCTACGAGCAGTACTTC.

CDR3 in DNA: TGTGCCAGCAGCATGTTGGTCGGGACAGGGATTGACACCGGGGAGCTGTTTTTT. Protein product: CASSMLVGTGIDTGELFF. The chain joins TRBV11-2 to TRBJ2-2, with 9 bases lining up with TRBD1. Unmatched junction bases numbered 13, after V lost 5 bases and J lost 3 bases. This CDR3 comprises 18 residues. The germline V gene encodes CDR1 SGHAT and CDR2 FQNNGV.

The chain is built from TRBV20-1 and TRBJ2-3; D unresolved. Germline V CDR1 and CDR2: DFQATT, SNEGSKA (reference sequence). Between the trimmed V and J ends, which lost 1 base and 2 bases, there was a span of 13 bases. The CDR3 contains 15 residues. Here the CDR3 DNA reads TGCAGTGCTAGAGCAGCCTACCCCCACACAGATACGCAGTATTTT. It specifies CSARAAYPHTDTQYF.

J is TRBJ2-1 and V is TRBV7-8; D is uncertain. Trimming removed 6 bases at V and 6 bases at J, with 15 bases between. The CDR3 length is 14 residues. The germline gives CDR1 SGHVS, CDR2 FQNEAQ. The chain's CDR3 is CASSLTDLLNEQFF. CDR3 sequence (DNA): TGTGCCAGCAGTCTTACTGACTTGCTCAATGAGCAGTTCTTC.

The sample holds a few counts of this clonotype. This chain joins TRBV29-1 and TRBJ2-1; D gene unclear. The ends were cut back, 1 base at V and 10 bases at J, with 14 bases in the middle. The CDR3 contains 13 residues. The germline CDR1 and CDR2 sequences are SQVTM and ANQGSEA. CDR3 sequence reads: CSVEAVSFGEQFF. The CDR3 DNA reads as TGCAGCGTTGAAGCCGTTTCTTTTGGCGAGCAGTTCTTC.

Only a few counts were recorded for this clonotype. This chain connects TRBV10-3 to TRBJ1-1; 8 bases are shared with TRBD1. V lost 11 bases to trimming and J lost 2 bases; unmatched junction nucleotides: 7. Looked up from germline, CDR1 is ENHRY and CDR2 is SYGVKD. The CDR3 totals 13 residues. In DNA, the CDR3 is TGTGCCGCCCATCAGGGGGCCAACACTGAAGCTTTCTTT. It specifies CAAHQGANTEAFF.

The chain combines TRBV29-1 with TRBJ1-1; tentatively, D is TRBD1 (6 bases). Trimming stripped 7 bases from V and 5 bases from J, with 20 bases between. CDR3 size: 14 residues. Germline lookup yields CDR1 SQVTM and CDR2 ANQGSEA. The CDR3 loop is CSALRGGGKTEAFF. CDR3 coding DNA: TGCAGCGCTTTACGGGGGGGCGGGAAGACTGAAGCTTTCTTT.

This chain uses TRBV20-1 with TRBJ2-3; D is possibly TRBD1 or TRBD2 (5 bases each). Per germline, CDR1 DFQATT and CDR2 SNEGSKA (reference sequence). Trimming took off 6 bases at V and 2 bases at J, with 15 bases between the two ends. The length of the CDR3 is 14 residues. The CDR3 DNA follows: TGCAGTGCCGTACCGGGACGGACCACAGATACGCAGTATTTT. It specifies CSAVPGRTTDTQYF.

Many counts were recorded for this clonotype. The J gene is TRBJ1-6, the V gene TRBV12-3 or TRBV12-4; D is possibly TRBD1 (6 bases). The CDR3 runs 14 residues. Trimming shortened V by 3 bases and J by 7 bases, and 10 bases separated the two germline ends. CDR3 nucleotide sequence: TGTGCCAGCAGTTTCGGGCAGGGGAATTCACCCCTCCACTTT. Translating gives CASSFGQGNSPLHF.

This clonotype occurred a few times. The chain joins TRBV7-3 to TRBJ2-1; TRBD2 might be the D (6 bases). Deletions cut 5 bases from V and 2 bases from J, with 16 bases between. Germline CDR1 reads SGHTA; CDR2 reads FQGTGA. This CDR3 spans 16 amino acids. The chain's CDR3 is CASSPFSGGAYNEQFF. In DNA, the CDR3 is TGTGCCAGCAGCCCTTTTAGCGGAGGGGCCTACAATGAGCAGTTCTTC.

CDR3 residues: CATSTGAGNTIYF. The DNA of the CDR3 is TGTGCCACTTCTACAGGGGCTGGAAACACCATATATTTT. This sequence joins TRBV28 and TRBJ1-3, with 7 bases identical to TRBD1. After removal of 10 bases from V and 2 bases from J, the junction contained 5 bases not matched to a gene. This CDR3 has 13 residues. Germline lookup yields CDR1 MDHEN and CDR2 SYDVKM.

This chain uses TRBV10-3 with TRBJ2-7; 9 bases fit TRBD2. CDR1 is ENHRY, CDR2 SYGVKD, per germline. This CDR3 region has 14 residues. Germline trimming cut 8 bases from V and 0 bases from J; bases unmatched to any gene: 5. CDR3 bases: TGTGCCATCTCCGCTAGCGGGAACTCCTACGAGCAGTACTTC. Its protein is CAISASGNSYEQYF.

The chain joins TRBV28 to TRBJ1-5; D call uncertain. V was cut by 1 base and J by 3 bases, with 10 bases left in between. Germline values: CDR1 MDHEN, CDR2 SYDVKM. The CDR3 has 15 residues. The CDR3, as DNA: TGTGCCAGCAGTTTATTTCTTAATGTCAATCAGCCCCAGCATTTT. Translating gives CASSLFLNVNQPQHF. Variable domain in full (rest from reference TRBV28 and TRBJ1-5): DVKVTQSSRYLVKRTGEKVFLECVQDMDHENMFWYRQDPGLGLRLIYFSYDVKMKEKGDIPEGYSVSREKKERFSLILESASTNQTSMYLCASSLFLNVNQPQHFGDGTRLSIL.

Only a few counts were recorded for this clonotype. The genes are TRBV5-1 and TRBJ1-1; D call uncertain. Trimming removed 0 bases from V and 3 bases from J, with 6 bases in between. Germline CDR1 is SGHRS and CDR2 is YFSETQ. The CDR3 length is 13 residues. The CDR3 is CASSLAWDTEAFF. As DNA, the CDR3 is TGCGCCAGCAGCTTGGCCTGGGACACTGAAGCTTTCTTT.

The rearrangement uses TRBV14 and TRBJ2-1; tentatively, D is TRBD2 (6 bases). Trimming stripped 1 base from V and 6 bases from J, with 13 bases between. The CDR3 contains 15 residues. From germline, CDR1 is SGHDN and CDR2 FVKESK. CDR3 sequence reads: CASSQVFGGINEQFF. The CDR3 coding sequence is TGTGCCAGCAGCCAAGTTTTCGGCGGGATCAATGAGCAGTTCTTC.